Below are 32 T cell receptor beta chains sequenced from a single sample in a study of T cell clonality in common variable immunodeficiency. The assay was immunoSEQ multiplex PCR, and TCRdb's table has in-frame clones only and misses some. There are around 47,000 clones in the sample, none observed a single time. Material: peripheral blood mononuclear cells. These receptors were collected from a person aged 18 to 75 in good health.

This clone was detected ten times or more. The read terminates 3 residues before the CDR3 end, so the remaining end is supplied by the germline J gene. V is TRBV5-1 and J is TRBJ1-5; 7 nucleotides line up with TRBD1. CDR1 SGHRS and CDR2 YFSETQ come from the germline V gene. J gave up 5 bases and V 3 bases, and 5 bases lay outside the gene matches. This CDR3 region has 14 residues. The part of the CDR3 DNA that was read is TGCGCCAGCAGCTCGGGACAGCAAGATCAGCCC. Its protein product is CASSSGQQDQP. The CDR3 in its entirety is CASSSGQQDQPQHF. Using reference TRBV5-1 and TRBJ1-5 for the parts outside the CDR3, the full variable domain is KAGVTQTPRYLIKTRGQQVTLSCSPISGHRSVSWYQQTPGQGLQFLFEYFSETQRNKGNFPGRFSGRQFSNSRSEMNVSTLELGDSALYLCASSSGQQDQPQHFGDGTRLSIL.

This clone was found many times. Coverage ceases 3 residues before the CDR3 finishes, and the germline J gene fills in the end. The rearrangement links TRBV5-1 to TRBJ1-2; 8 bases match TRBD1. CDR1 and CDR2 (germline): SGHRS, YFSETQ. CDR3 length: 14 residues. The CDR3 reads CASSLFYGQGSYTF. The DNA read from the CDR3 is TGCGCCAGCAGCCTATTCTACGGACAGGGAAGC.

This clone has a handful of counts. The chain's CDR3 is CASSPALGTSGGYDYTF. The DNA read from the CDR3 is TGTGCCAGCTCACCAGCACTTGGGACTAGCGGGGGCTACGAC. The chain is built from TRBV18 and TRBJ1-2, with D possibly TRBD1 on 6 matching bases. The read falls 3 residues short of the CDR3 end, and the missing part is taken from the germline J gene. The V gene's germline CDR1 is KGHSH and CDR2 LQKENI. The CDR3 consists of 17 residues.

This clone was picked up many times. The read terminates 3 residues before the CDR3 end, so the remaining end is supplied by the germline J gene. The chain is built from TRBV6-2 or TRBV6-3 and TRBJ2-7; tentatively, D is TRBD2 (5 bases). The germline V gene has CDR1 MNHEY and CDR2 SVGEGT. The CDR3 extends over 14 amino acids. V dropped 6 bases and J dropped 2 bases, with 14 bases sitting between them. Incomplete CDR3 DNA: TGTGCCAGCAGCCGCCCCGGACTTACCTACGAG. It translates to CASSRPGLTYE. The whole CDR3 sequence reads CASSRPGLTYEQYF.

In its sample, this clone was seen many times. The CDR3 end lies 3 residues beyond the end of the read and is filled in from the germline J gene. The chain carries TRBV3-1 (or the pseudogene TRBV3-2) and TRBJ2-3, with 9 positions matching TRBD1. With 4 bases clipped from V and 2 bases from J, the junction kept 4 bases outside the gene matches. This CDR3 has 15 residues. CDR1 is LGHDT, CDR2 YNNKEL, per germline (reference sequence). Incomplete CDR3 DNA: TGTGCCAGCAGCCCGGGACAGGGCGACACAGATACG. Residues: CASSPGQGDTDT. The full CDR3 reads CASSPGQGDTDTQYF.

The sample holds many counts of this clone. The CDR3 end lies 3 residues beyond the end of the read and is filled in from the germline J gene. J is TRBJ2-1 and V is TRBV7-3; D is undetermined. Germline assignment: CDR1 SGHTA and CDR2 FQGTGA. The V gene lost 6 bases and the J gene lost 3 bases, with 6 bases spanning the gap. This CDR3 contains 12 residues. The sequenced CDR3 bases are TGTGCCAGCAGTCAGAGCTACAATGAG. Translated, it gives CASSQSYNE. The full-length CDR3 reads as CASSQSYNEQFF.

This clone was detected only a few times. The CDR3 end falls 3 residues outside the read, so it is completed with the germline J gene. The V call is TRBV19, the J call TRBJ1-2; 10 bases agree with TRBD1. This CDR3 spans 13 amino acids. Germline trimming cut 8 bases from V and 4 bases from J; bases unmatched to any gene: 4. CDR1 is LNHDA, CDR2 SQIVND, per germline (reference sequence). The CDR3 sequence: CASRQGATYGYTF. Partial CDR3 DNA: TGTGCCAGTCGACAGGGGGCCACCTATGGC.

Worth noting for this clone: From the germline J gene comes the end of the CDR3, since the read stops 3 residues before it. The chain couples TRBV2 to TRBJ1-5; 9 nucleotides line up with TRBD1. After removal of 7 bases from V and 7 bases from J, the junction contained 20 bases not matched to a gene. Germline CDR1 reads SNHLY; CDR2 reads FYNNEI. The CDR3 is 18 amino acids. The CDR3 here is CASNQGKGGQGRGQPQHF. Partial CDR3 DNA: TGTGCCAGCAATCAAGGAAAGGGAGGACAGGGGAGAGGCCAGCCC.

This clone was seen many times. The CDR3 goes on 3 residues after the read ends, and that part is filled in from the germline J gene. The chain combines TRBV13 with TRBJ2-1, with D possibly matching TRBD1 (5 bases). Trimming removed 4 bases at V and 4 bases at J, with 14 bases between. The CDR3 runs 15 residues. Germline V gives CDR1 PRHDT, CDR2 FYEKMQ (reference sequence). Incomplete CDR3 DNA: TGTGCCAGCAGCTCCGGACATTCTGGATACAATGAG. Translated, it gives CASSSGHSGYNE. The CDR3 in full is CASSSGHSGYNEQFF.

This clone was seen a handful of times. The CDR3 end falls 3 residues outside the read, so it is completed with the germline J gene. This chain uses TRBV18 with TRBJ2-3, with D maybe TRBD1 (7 bases). The CDR3 is made up of 14 amino acids. Per germline, CDR1 KGHSH and CDR2 LQKENI. The CDR3 region is CASSQTGEDQPQYF. The part of the CDR3 DNA that was read is TGTGCCAGCTCACAAACAGGGGAGGATCAGCCG.

This clone has at least ten counts. At one end, the junction sequence differs from germline, possibly due to a read error. The read gets to within 3 residues of the CDR3 end, and the germline J gene fills in the rest. The chain links TRBV6-1 to TRBJ1-5; no clear D gene. The CDR3 runs 14 residues. CDR1 MNHNS and CDR2 SASEGT come from the germline V gene. The CDR3 bases that were read are TGTACCAGCAGTGAATTCTCGAGCAATCAGCCC. As protein: CTSSEFSSNQP. The full-length CDR3 reads as CTSSEFSSNQPQHF.

This clone occurred many times. The read terminates 3 residues ahead of where the CDR3 ends, so the germline J gene completes it. The chain joins TRBV5-5 to TRBJ1-2, with TRBD1 as a possible D gene (5 bases). The CDR3 sequence is 14 residues long. Germline V gene data show CDR1 as SGHKS and CDR2 as YYEKEE (reference sequence). The CDR3 reads CASKRPGQGDGYTF. The CDR3 DNA, read in part, is TGTGCCAGCAAGCGTCCCGGCCAGGGCGACGGC.

This clone was observed at least ten times. The CDR3 bases that were read are TGTGCCAGCAGCGCCCAGGTAGGGGGCTACGAG. This sequence encodes CASSAQVGGYE. In full, the CDR3 is CASSAQVGGYEQYF. The chain combines TRBV9 with TRBJ2-7; possibly TRBD1 for D (6 bases). The read terminates 3 residues ahead of where the CDR3 ends, so the germline J gene completes it. The length of the CDR3 is 14 residues. The germline V and J ends were trimmed by 3 bases and 3 bases, with 13 bases remaining between them. Germline loops: CDR1 SGDLS, CDR2 YYNGEE.

At least ten counts were recorded for this clone. The read terminates 3 residues ahead of where the CDR3 ends, so the germline J gene completes it. The chain recombines TRBV5-4 with TRBJ2-5, with TRBD1 matching 8 bases. The CDR3 contains 13 residues. Unmatched junction bases numbered 4, after V lost 4 bases and J lost 5 bases. Germline V gene data show CDR1 as SGHNT and CDR2 as YYREEE (reference sequence). The CDR3 sequence: CASSRDRGETQYF. The sequenced CDR3 bases are TGTGCCAGCAGCCGCGACAGGGGTGAGACC.

The sample holds many counts of this clone. The sequence runs out 3 residues before the end of the CDR3; the remainder is reconstructed from the germline J gene. The chain links TRBV5-4 to TRBJ2-3; TRBD1 matches at 7 bases. Per the germline V gene, CDR1 is SGHNT and CDR2 is YYREEE (reference sequence). With 4 bases clipped from V and 5 bases from J, the junction kept 7 bases outside the gene matches. The CDR3 sequence is 14 residues long. The CDR3 sequence: CASSKGQTGDTQYF. The sequenced CDR3 bases are TGTGCCAGCAGCAAGGGACAGACCGGAGATACG.

This clone was seen ten or more times. Coverage ceases 3 residues before the CDR3 finishes, and the germline J gene fills in the end. The rearrangement uses TRBV29-1 and TRBJ2-4; either TRBD1 or TRBD2 may supply D (5 bases each). Germline loops: CDR1 SQVTM, CDR2 ANQGSEA. The CDR3 is 11 amino acids. Trimming took off 3 bases at V and 8 bases at J, with 8 bases between the two ends. CDR3 DNA (partial): TGCAGCGTTGAGAGGGGTGACATT. Protein product: CSVERGDI. In full, the CDR3 is CSVERGDIQYF.

This clone showed up many times. The read comes to an end 3 residues before the CDR3 does, leaving the germline J gene to fill in the end. V usage is TRBV5-1 and J usage is TRBJ2-1, with D perhaps matching TRBD1 (6 bases). The CDR3 is 15 residues long. V lost 0 bases and J lost 4, with 11 bases in between. Germline V gene data show CDR1 as SGHRS and CDR2 as YFSETQ. The CDR3 sequence is CASSLEGERYNEQFF. Partial CDR3 DNA: TGCGCCAGCAGCTTGGAGGGGGAGAGGTACAATGAG.

As for this clone: The read is 3 residues too short to cover the CDR3 end, so that end is filled in from the germline J gene. The chain employs TRBV19 and TRBJ1-5; D ambiguous. Trimming removed 5 bases at V and 5 bases at J, with 7 bases between. Per germline, CDR1 LNHDA and CDR2 SQIVND (reference sequence). The CDR3 is 12 residues long. This CDR3 is CASSVQYQPQHF. The part of the CDR3 DNA that was read is TGTGCCAGTAGTGTCCAGTATCAGCCC.

Many counts were recorded for this clone. Coverage ceases 3 residues before the CDR3 finishes, and the germline J gene fills in the end. The V call is TRBV30, the J call TRBJ2-2, with D possibly matching TRBD1 (5 bases). V lost 1 base to trimming and J lost 2 bases, with 14 bases between them. CDR3 length: 16 amino acids. Germline V CDR1 and CDR2: GTSNPN, SVGIG (reference sequence). The sequenced CDR3 bases are TGTGCCTGGAGTGCGACCCGGACATCTAACACCGGGGAG. The encoded protein is CAWSATRTSNTGE. The entire CDR3 is CAWSATRTSNTGELFF.

This clone showed up many times. The read comes to an end 3 residues before the CDR3 does, leaving the germline J gene to fill in the end. V gene TRBV29-1 combines with J gene TRBJ1-3, with D possibly matching TRBD1 (6 bases). V was shortened by 5 bases and J by 3 bases, with 11 bases between the two germline ends. Germline V gene lookup returns CDR1 SQVTM and CDR2 ANQGSEA. The CDR3 loop spans 13 amino acids. The part of the CDR3 DNA that was read is TGCAGCGTTTTTGCCAGGGGTGGAAACACC. As protein: CSVFARGGNT. Given in full, the CDR3 is CSVFARGGNTIYF.

This clone came up a few times. The read ends 3 residues before the CDR3 terminus; that terminus is restored from the germline J gene. This chain links TRBV7-9 with TRBJ2-7, with 11 bases identical to TRBD1. V trimming: 4 bases; J trimming: 4 bases; junction bases outside the gene matches: 0. Germline CDR1 and CDR2: SEHNR and FQNEAQ (reference sequence). The CDR3 contains 13 residues. CDR3 amino acids: CASSWDRGYEQYF. CDR3 DNA, as far as it was read: TGTGCCAGCAGCTGGGACAGGGGGTACGAG.

This clone has ten or more counts. The read is 3 residues too short to cover the CDR3 end, so that end is filled in from the germline J gene. The V and J genes are TRBV5-6 and TRBJ1-5, with TRBD1 matching over 9 bases. Germline V lookup: CDR1 SGHDT, CDR2 YYEEEE. V was clipped by 1 base and J by 5 bases; unmatched bases: 1. The CDR3 loop spans 14 amino acids. The sequenced part of the CDR3 DNA is TGTGCCAGCAGCTTGACAGGGGGCGATCAGCCC. Protein product: CASSLTGGDQP. The whole CDR3 region reads CASSLTGGDQPQHF. Full variable domain (missing parts from reference TRBV5-6 and TRBJ1-5): DAGVTQSPTHLIKTRGQQVTLRCSPKSGHDTVSWYQQALGQGPQFIFQYYEEEERQRGNFPDRFSGHQFPNYSSELNVNALLLGDSALYLCASSLTGGDQPQHFGDGTRLSIL.

This clone showed up many times. CDR3 protein: CSGTGESHGYTF. The part of the CDR3 DNA that was read is TGCAGCGGGACAGGGGAATCCCATGGC. The chain joins TRBV29-1 to TRBJ1-2; the match to TRBD1 covers 9 bases. The read ends 3 residues early relative to the CDR3; the germline J gene fills the gap. The CDR3 totals 12 residues. V was pared by 7 bases and J by 6 bases, with 6 bases of the junction left unmatched. Germline V lookup: CDR1 SQVTM, CDR2 ANQGSEA. Using reference TRBV29-1 and TRBJ1-2 for the parts outside the CDR3, the full variable domain is SAVISQKPSRDICQRGTSLTIQCQVDSQVTMMFWYRQQPGQSLTLIATANQGSEATYESGFVIDKFPISRPNLTFSTLTVSNMSPEDSSIYLCSGTGESHGYTFGSGTRLTVV.

With respect to this clone: The missing CDR3 end, 3 residues past where the read stops, is filled in from the germline J gene. This sequence joins TRBV5-1 and TRBJ2-7, with 9 bases identical to TRBD1. With V trimmed by 1 base and J by 0 bases, 8 bases remained unmatched. Germline V gives CDR1 SGHRS, CDR2 YFSETQ. The CDR3 is 17 amino acids. The CDR3 bases that were read are TGCGCCAGCAGCTTGTACGGGACAGGGCCCGTCTCCTACGAG. Translation: CASSLYGTGPVSYE. The full CDR3 sequence reads CASSLYGTGPVSYEQYF.

A word on this clone: The CDR3 end falls 3 residues outside the read, so it is completed with the germline J gene. This rearrangement joins TRBV11-1 to TRBJ2-7, with D possibly TRBD2 on 6 matching bases. The CDR3 sequence is 13 residues long. The V gene lost 8 bases and the J gene lost 4 bases, with 15 bases spanning the gap. Germline CDR1 reads SGHAT; CDR2 reads FQDESV (reference sequence). CDR3 DNA (partial): TGTGCCAGCCGGGGACTCGACCTGTACGAG. It translates to CASRGLDLYE. The CDR3 as a whole reads CASRGLDLYEQYF.

In this sample, this clone turned up many times. The read halts 3 residues ahead of the CDR3 end, with the missing end drawn from the germline J gene. The chain links TRBV6-1 to TRBJ2-7; D is ambiguous. Germline assignment: CDR1 MNHNS and CDR2 SASEGT. The germline V and J ends were trimmed by 3 bases and 5 bases, with 11 bases remaining between them. CDR3 length equals 13 residues. The CDR3: CASSDNFVDEQYF. The covered CDR3 bases are TGTGCCAGCAGTGATAACTTCGTCGACGAG.

This clone came up many times. The CDR3 end is not reached by the read, which stops 3 residues before it; the germline J gene fills it in. The chain couples TRBV9 to TRBJ2-3, with a possible D match to TRBD1 (5 bases). Germline CDR1 SGDLS, CDR2 YYNGEE. The CDR3 contains 15 residues. Trimming stripped 0 bases from V and 3 bases from J, with 11 bases between. The DNA read from the CDR3 is TGTGCCAGCAGCGTAGTGGGGCGCTGGACAGATACG. It is translated as CASSVVGRWTDT. From start to end, the CDR3 is CASSVVGRWTDTQYF.

Concerning this clone: Read data end 3 residues before the CDR3 end; the end is taken from the germline J gene. The rearrangement uses TRBV7-9 and TRBJ1-4; D remains unclear. This CDR3 region has 13 residues. The ends were cut back, 2 bases at V and 3 bases at J, with 4 bases in the middle. Per germline, CDR1 SEHNR and CDR2 FQNEAQ (reference sequence). Partial CDR3 DNA: TGTGCCAGCAGCTTACCGTCTAATGAAAAA. Protein product: CASSLPSNEK. The entire CDR3 reads CASSLPSNEKLFF.

This clone showed up many times. The CDR3 goes on 3 residues after the read ends, and that part is filled in from the germline J gene. J is TRBJ2-2 and V is TRBV7-9; TRBD2 aligns across 10 bases. With V trimmed by 4 bases and J by 4 bases, 3 bases remained unmatched. This CDR3 has 15 amino acids. Germline values: CDR1 SEHNR, CDR2 FQNEAQ (reference sequence). The CDR3 here is CASSSSGSFTGELFF. The DNA read from the CDR3 is TGTGCCAGCAGCTCTAGCGGGAGCTTCACCGGGGAG.

This clone has ten or more counts. The read ends 3 residues before the CDR3 terminus; that terminus is restored from the germline J gene. The chain joins TRBV7-7 to TRBJ2-3; 12 nucleotides align to TRBD1. Germline CDR1 SSHAT, CDR2 FNYEAQ (reference sequence). The CDR3 covers 15 residues. V trimming: 6 bases; J trimming: 4 bases; junction bases outside the gene matches: 5. Here the CDR3 reads CASSTGTGGADTQYF. Incomplete CDR3 DNA: TGTGCCAGCAGTACTGGGACAGGGGGCGCAGATACG.

The table lists this clone with many counts. The read comes to an end 3 residues before the CDR3 does, leaving the germline J gene to fill in the end. This rearrangement joins TRBV19 to TRBJ2-7; 10 nucleotides align to TRBD2. CDR3 length: 13 residues. Germline V lookup: CDR1 LNHDA, CDR2 SQIVND (reference sequence). The trim removed 7 bases at V and 5 bases at J, leaving 5 bases unmatched. This chain's CDR3 is CASTSGRTNEQYF. The CDR3 bases that were read are TGTGCCAGTACTAGCGGGAGAACAAACGAG.

The table lists this clone with many counts. The CDR3 end falls 3 residues outside the read, so it is completed with the germline J gene. The V call is TRBV2, the J call TRBJ1-2; D is unclear. The ends were cut back, 4 bases at V and 7 bases at J, with 13 bases in the middle. CDR1 SNHLY and CDR2 FYNNEI come from the germline V gene. The CDR3 runs 13 residues. The sequenced CDR3 bases are TGTGCCAGCAGTGCGAGAGCTCTCTTTGGC. Its translation is CASSARALFG. The full CDR3 is CASSARALFGYTF.